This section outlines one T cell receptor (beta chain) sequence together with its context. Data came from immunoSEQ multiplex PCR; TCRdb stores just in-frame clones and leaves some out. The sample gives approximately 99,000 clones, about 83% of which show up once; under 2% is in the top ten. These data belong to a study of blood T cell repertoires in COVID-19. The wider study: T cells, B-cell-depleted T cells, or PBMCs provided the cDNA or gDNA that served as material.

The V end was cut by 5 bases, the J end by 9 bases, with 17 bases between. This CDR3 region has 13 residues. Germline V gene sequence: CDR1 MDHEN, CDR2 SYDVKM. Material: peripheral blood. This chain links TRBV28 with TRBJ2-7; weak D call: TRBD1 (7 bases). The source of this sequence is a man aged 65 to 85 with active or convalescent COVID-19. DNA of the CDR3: TGTGCCAGCAGTACGGACAGGTTCGGGGGGCAGTACTTC. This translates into CASSTDRFGGQYF.